Listed below are T cell receptor beta chains from one sample, sequenced in a study of beta chain features in type 1 diabetes. TCRdb's table, derived via immunoSEQ multiplex PCR, lists solely in-frame clones and lacks some. The profile covers about 240,000 clones, with over 11% appearing a single time and roughly 0.019% taken by the ten largest. Sequencing was done on a sample of naive CD4+ T cells from blood. These receptors were obtained from a man younger than 40 with type 1 diabetes. CDR3s include the opening cysteine and the closing phenylalanine or tryptophan. A D gene is named only where the DNA matches it firmly. A row's size may be missing; if present it is once, few, many or a size class.

clone_size: few; j_call: TRBJ1-1; v_call: TRBV10-2; d_call: -; cdr3_aa: CASRSSFRNTEAFF; cdr3_nt: TGCGCCAGCAGGTCCTCTTTCCGGAACACTGAAGCTTTCTTT
clone_size: few; j_call: TRBJ2-7; v_call: TRBV9; d_call: TRBD2; cdr3_aa: CASSLEGGRYSEQYF; cdr3_nt: TGTGCCAGCAGCCTAGAGGGCGGGAGGTACAGCGAGCAGTACTTC
clone_size: -; j_call: TRBJ2-7; v_call: TRBV7-9; d_call: TRBD2; cdr3_aa: CASSLTGTSGYEQYF; cdr3_nt: TGTGCCAGCAGCTTAACCGGGACTAGCGGCTACGAGCAGTACTTC
clone_size: -; j_call: TRBJ2-1; v_call: TRBV2; d_call: TRBD2; cdr3_aa: CASSETSGGAWNEQFF; cdr3_nt: TGTGCCAGCAGTGAAACTAGCGGGGGGGCCTGGAATGAGCAGTTCTTC
clone_size: few; j_call: TRBJ1-1; v_call: TRBV5-6; d_call: -; cdr3_aa: CASSVGEPMNTEAFF; cdr3_nt: TGTGCCAGCAGCGTCGGGGAGCCCATGAACACTGAAGCTTTCTTT
clone_size: -; j_call: TRBJ2-5; v_call: TRBV5-1; d_call: -; cdr3_aa: CASSSEGETQYF; cdr3_nt: TGCGCCAGCAGCTCGGAGGGAGAGACCCAGTACTTC
clone_size: few; j_call: TRBJ1-1; v_call: TRBV7-8; d_call: -; cdr3_aa: CASSPNSPGWTEAFF; cdr3_nt: TGTGCCAGCTCCCCCAATAGCCCAGGGTGGACTGAAGCTTTCTTT
clone_size: few; j_call: TRBJ2-7; v_call: TRBV6-5; d_call: -; cdr3_aa: CASSYSGVNGYEQYF; cdr3_nt: TGTGCCAGCAGTTACTCAGGGGTAAATGGTTACGAGCAGTACTTC
clone_size: -; j_call: TRBJ2-7; v_call: TRBV6-5; d_call: TRBD2; cdr3_aa: CASSSSGRATSYEQYF; cdr3_nt: TGTGCCAGCAGTTCCTCGGGGAGGGCTACTTCGTACGAGCAGTACTTC
clone_size: -; j_call: TRBJ1-3; v_call: TRBV5-1; d_call: -; cdr3_aa: CASSLTGRPSGNTIYF; cdr3_nt: TGCGCCAGCAGCTTGACAGGGCGGCCGTCCGGAAACACCATATATTTT
clone_size: -; j_call: TRBJ1-2; v_call: TRBV6-5; d_call: TRBD1; cdr3_aa: CASSPGTEKVYGYTF; cdr3_nt: TGTGCCAGCAGCCCGGGGACAGAAAAGGTCTATGGCTACACCTTC
clone_size: few; j_call: TRBJ2-3; v_call: TRBV7-2; d_call: TRBD2; cdr3_aa: CASSLIPEGGPYTQYF; cdr3_nt: TGTGCCAGCAGCTTAATTCCTGAGGGAGGGCCGTATACGCAGTATTTT
clone_size: -; j_call: TRBJ1-1; v_call: TRBV11-3; d_call: TRBD1; cdr3_aa: CASSLSWTGVEAFF; cdr3_nt: TGTGCCAGCAGCTTATCCTGGACAGGGGTTGAAGCTTTCTTT
clone_size: few; j_call: TRBJ1-1; v_call: TRBV30; d_call: -; cdr3_aa: CAWRADSYTEAFF; cdr3_nt: TGTGCCTGGAGGGCGGACAGCTACACTGAAGCTTTCTTT
clone_size: -; j_call: TRBJ1-1; v_call: TRBV7-9; d_call: TRBD1; cdr3_aa: CASSSPGTGNTEAFF; cdr3_nt: TGTGCCAGCAGCTCCCCCGGGACAGGGAACACTGAAGCTTTCTTT